Shown below are 32 T cell receptor beta chains from a single sample sequenced in a study of blood T cell repertoires in COVID-19. Data came from immunoSEQ multiplex PCR; TCRdb stores just in-frame clones and leaves some out. The sample holds approximately 100,000 clones, 80% to 90% seen once. The sequencing sample was made of peripheral blood. The origin of the receptors is a woman of 80 years or more with acute or convalescent COVID-19.

The V gene is TRBV29-1, the J gene TRBJ2-3; D remains unclear. Trimming left V 4 bases short and J 1 base short, with 6 bases between. CDR3 length: 12 amino acids. CDR1 SQVTM and CDR2 ANQGSEA come from the germline V gene. In nucleotides, the CDR3 is TGCAGCGTTGCGCAGGGCACAGATACGCAGTATTTT. This encodes CSVAQGTDTQYF.

This clone has a single count. Here the CDR3 reads CASSPIAGQETQYF. The CDR3 DNA sequence: TGTGCCAGCAGCCCCATAGCGGGGCAAGAGACCCAGTACTTC. The chain combines TRBV7-6 with TRBJ2-5, with TRBD2 identical over 8 bases. Trimming cost V 5 bases and J 2 bases; bases outside gene matches: 4. The CDR3 is 14 residues long. Looked up from germline, CDR1 is SGHVS and CDR2 is FNYEAQ.

The rearrangement uses TRBV5-5 and TRBJ1-1; weak D call: TRBD1 (5 bases). The germline V and J ends were trimmed by 5 bases and 4 bases, with 15 bases remaining between them. CDR3 size: 14 residues. Germline V gene sequence: CDR1 SGHKS, CDR2 YYEKEE (reference sequence). The CDR3 coding sequence is TGTGCCAGCAGTATGCTCCTTCAGGGCACTGAAGCTTTCTTT. Translation: CASSMLLQGTEAFF.

The rearrangement joins TRBV2 to TRBJ1-1; possible D gene TRBD1, 6 bases. Trimming took 6 bases from V and 5 from J, leaving 13 bases between them. There are 13 residues in the CDR3. Germline-derived CDR1 and CDR2 are SNHLY and FYNNEI. CDR3 loop: CASRATGRTEAFF. CDR3 sequence (DNA): TGTGCCAGCAGGGCTACAGGGAGAACTGAAGCTTTCTTT.

This chain joins TRBV7-2 and TRBJ1-5; D gene ambiguous. CDR1 and CDR2 (germline): SGHTA, FQGNSA. Trimming left V 0 bases short and J 4 bases short, with 13 bases between. This CDR3 has 16 amino acids. The CDR3 loop is CASSLAWTASNQPQHF. The DNA of the CDR3 is TGTGCCAGCAGCTTAGCTTGGACTGCGTCGAATCAGCCCCAGCATTTT.

The chain uses TRBV5-1 and TRBJ2-1; unclear D gene. CDR3 length equals 14 residues. CDR1 and CDR2 from the germline V gene are SGHRS and YFSETQ. Trimming pared 5 bases from V and 4 bases from J, leaving 13 bases between. The CDR3 protein is CASRPRSGYNEQFF. As DNA, the CDR3 is TGCGCCAGCAGGCCAAGGTCAGGTTACAATGAGCAGTTCTTC. The variable domain in full, completed from reference TRBV5-1 and TRBJ2-1, reads KAGVTQTPRYLIKTRGQQVTLSCSPISGHRSVSWYQQTPGQGLQFLFEYFSETQRNKGNFPGRFSGRQFSNSRSEMNVSTLELGDSALYLCASRPRSGYNEQFFGPGTRLTVL.

The chain combines TRBV7-8 with TRBJ2-1, with 12 bases identical to TRBD2. The J segment lost 7 bases and the V segment lost 4 bases, leaving 8 bases of the junction unmatched. This CDR3 spans 16 amino acids. From germline, CDR1 is SGHVS and CDR2 FQNEAQ. As DNA, the CDR3 is TGTGCCAGCAGCTCTAGCGGGGGGGCACTGACGAATGAGCAGTTCTTC. Translation gives CASSSSGGALTNEQFF.

This rearrangement joins TRBV6-5 to TRBJ2-2; 9 nucleotides match TRBD2. J was trimmed by 5 bases and V by 0 bases; bases with no gene match: 4. The CDR3 sequence is 16 residues long. CDR1 and CDR2 (germline): MNHEY, SVGAGI. DNA for the CDR3: TGTGCCAGCAGTTACTCTCTAGCGGGGCTTACCGGGGAGCTGTTTTTT. As protein: CASSYSLAGLTGELFF.

The rearrangement joins TRBV10-3 to TRBJ2-6; TRBD1 aligns across 9 bases. V dropped 7 bases and J dropped 0; count of bases not matched to a gene: 16. Germline loops: CDR1 ENHRY, CDR2 SYGVKD. This CDR3 spans 20 amino acids. The CDR3 coding sequence is TGTGCCATCAACGCGGACAGGGGCCTACCTCCTAGCTCTGGGGCCAACGTCCTGACTTTC. This codes for CAINADRGLPPSSGANVLTF.

The DNA for the CDR3 is TGTGCCAGCAGCTTAGGAGGCCAGTCCTCCTATGGCTACACCTTC. Amino acids: CASSLGGQSSYGYTF. The chain recombines TRBV7-9 with TRBJ1-2; D is uncertain. CDR3 size: 15 residues. CDR1 and CDR2 (germline): SEHNR, FQNEAQ (reference sequence). V lost 1 base to trimming and J lost 4 bases, with 13 bases between them.

The rearrangement uses TRBV18 and TRBJ2-7; the match to TRBD2 covers 8 bases. Germline lookup yields CDR1 KGHSH and CDR2 LQKENI. The ends lost 4 bases at V and 2 bases at J; junction bases unmatched: 10. The CDR3 contains 16 residues. CDR3 in DNA: TGTGCCAGCTCACTCGCCCCAGCGGGGGCCACCTACGAGCAGTACTTC. Encoded protein: CASSLAPAGATYEQYF.

CDR3 protein: CASSFEGWGNTEAFF. In DNA form, the CDR3 reads TGTGCCAGCAGCTTCGAGGGATGGGGGAACACTGAAGCTTTCTTT. The chain joins TRBV7-9 to TRBJ1-1, with D hard to call. The CDR3 runs 15 residues. Per germline, CDR1 SEHNR and CDR2 FQNEAQ (reference sequence). V shed 3 bases and J shed 1 base, with 12 bases lying between them. The full variable domain, rest sourced from reference TRBV7-9 and TRBJ1-1, is DTGVSQNPRHKITKRGQNVTFRCDPISEHNRLYWYRQTLGQGPEFLTYFQNEAQLEKSRLLSDRFSAERPKGSFSTLEIQRTEQGDSAMYLCASSFEGWGNTEAFFGQGTRLTVV.

The chain has TRBV3-1 (or the pseudogene TRBV3-2) and TRBJ2-3, with D perhaps matching TRBD2 (5 bases). V was cut by 1 base and J by 0 bases, with 11 bases left in between. Germline lookup yields CDR1 LGHDT and CDR2 YNNKEL (reference sequence). The CDR3 has 16 residues. CDR3: CASSQAWRRSTDTQYF. The DNA for the CDR3 is TGTGCCAGCAGCCAAGCGTGGAGGAGGAGCACAGATACGCAGTATTTT.

This CDR3 is CASSPSGTGILETQYF. CDR3 bases: TGTGCCAGCAGCCCATCCGGGACAGGGATTCTAGAGACCCAGTACTTC. The chain couples TRBV5-8 to TRBJ2-5; TRBD1 aligns across 9 bases. CDR1 SGHTS and CDR2 YDEGEE come from the germline V gene. CDR3 length: 16 residues. J gave up 4 bases and V 4 bases, and 11 bases lay outside the gene matches.

The chain joins TRBV18 to TRBJ2-7; the match to TRBD1 covers 10 bases. CDR3 size: 15 residues. Germline V gene lookup returns CDR1 KGHSH and CDR2 LQKENI. The trim removed 10 bases at V and 7 bases at J, leaving 16 bases unmatched. The CDR3 protein is CATSTTTGGLAEQYF. In nucleotides, the CDR3 is TGTGCCACCTCTACTACGACAGGGGGCCTAGCAGAGCAGTACTTC.

For this clone: At one boundary the junction diverges from the germline segment, which might be a read error. The V gene is TRBV5-4, the J gene TRBJ2-1; TRBD2 agrees at 8 bases. Germline CDR1 reads SGHNT; CDR2 reads YYREEE (reference sequence). This CDR3 is 13 amino acids long. The CDR3: CASSATGLAGSLF. In nucleotides, the CDR3 is TGTGCCAGCAGCGCCACCGGACTAGCAGGATCGCTCTTC.

The genes are TRBV27 and TRBJ2-7; TRBD1 agrees at 9 bases. V shed 0 bases and J 6 bases; nucleotides not matched to a gene: 15. This CDR3 region has 18 residues. Germline V lookup: CDR1 MNHEY, CDR2 SMNVEV (reference sequence). The CDR3 coding sequence is TGTGCCAGCAGTTTATCCGGGACAGGGTTTTTTAGTCCGGTCGAGCAGTACTTC. This codes for CASSLSGTGFFSPVEQYF.

The gene calls are TRBV19 and TRBJ2-1; 7 nucleotides agree with TRBD1. Looked up from germline, CDR1 is LNHDA and CDR2 is SQIVND (reference sequence). CDR3 size: 14 residues. The ends lost 3 bases at V and 9 bases at J; junction bases unmatched: 8. CDR3: CASSIKRGGGEQFF. In nucleotides, the CDR3 is TGTGCCAGTAGTATTAAAAGAGGGGGCGGTGAGCAGTTCTTC. The full variable domain, with the rest looked up from reference TRBV19 and TRBJ2-1, is DGGITQSPKYLFRKEGQNVTLSCEQNLNHDAMYWYRQDPGQGLRLIYYSQIVNDFQKGDIAEGYSVSREKKESFPLTVTSAQKNPTAFYLCASSIKRGGGEQFFGPGTRLTVL.

V and J are TRBV28 and TRBJ1-6; TRBD1 agrees at 9 bases. The CDR3 totals 14 residues. V was clipped by 4 bases and J by 9 bases; unmatched bases: 4. Germline values: CDR1 MDHEN, CDR2 SYDVKM. This chain's CDR3 is CASSSGQGGSPLHF. Here the CDR3 DNA reads TGTGCCAGCAGTTCGGGACAGGGTGGTTCACCCCTCCACTTT.

This chain links TRBV5-1 with TRBJ2-7; D is possibly TRBD2 (6 bases). This CDR3 comprises 13 residues. Germline assignment: CDR1 SGHRS and CDR2 YFSETQ. Trimming removed 6 bases at V and 2 bases at J, with 12 bases between. This CDR3 reads CASNEGGAYEQYF. In DNA form, the CDR3 reads TGCGCCAGCAACGAGGGCGGGGCCTACGAGCAGTACTTC.

The chain recombines TRBV5-1 with TRBJ2-1; TRBD2 matches 9 bases. Germline-derived CDR1 and CDR2 are SGHRS and YFSETQ. V lost 0 bases and J lost 12; bases outside the gene matches: 4. The CDR3 runs 13 residues. The CDR3 is CASSLASSGGQFF. CDR3 DNA: TGCGCCAGCAGCTTGGCAAGTAGCGGGGGGCAGTTCTTC.

The gene calls are TRBV5-1 and TRBJ2-3, with unresolved D. V shed 9 bases and J shed 2 bases, with 13 bases lying between them. Looked up from germline, CDR1 is SGHRS and CDR2 is YFSETQ. This CDR3 comprises 13 residues. CDR3 amino acids: CATAVGTTDTQYF. The CDR3 nucleotides are TGCGCCACGGCGGTTGGAACCACAGATACGCAGTATTTT.

This chain connects TRBV7-9 to TRBJ2-3, with D unclear. The CDR3 contains 13 residues. Germline V gene sequence: CDR1 SEHNR, CDR2 FQNEAQ (reference sequence). V was trimmed by 7 bases and J by 9 bases, leaving 17 bases between them. The CDR3 spells CASTPTARDTQYF. CDR3 bases: TGTGCCAGCACCCCGACTGCTCGAGACACGCAGTATTTT.

The chain is built from TRBV18 and TRBJ1-1; D call uncertain. The CDR3 has 14 amino acids. Trimming removed 0 bases at V and 4 bases at J, with 9 bases between. CDR1 is KGHSH and CDR2 is LQKENI in the germline V gene. The CDR3 spells CASSPPRLVTEAFF. CDR3 nucleotide sequence: TGTGCCAGCTCACCACCGAGGTTAGTCACTGAAGCTTTCTTT.

The CDR3 coding sequence is TGTGCCAGCAGCCGCCCGGACAGGTCCGGGGCTGAAGCTTTCTTT. It codes for CASSRPDRSGAEAFF. The chain uses TRBV6-5 and TRBJ1-1, with 7 bases aligning to TRBD1. J gave up 6 bases and V 6 bases, and 13 bases lay outside the gene matches. Germline CDR1 reads MNHEY; CDR2 reads SVGAGI. The CDR3 is made up of 15 amino acids.

The chain joins TRBV5-1 to TRBJ2-7, with 9 nucleotides matching TRBD1. The CDR3 consists of 16 residues. The germline CDR1 and CDR2 sequences are SGHRS and YFSETQ. The trim removed 0 bases at V and 2 bases at J, leaving 6 bases unmatched. CDR3 coding DNA: TGCGCCAGCAGCTTGGAAGGACAGGGGCCCACCTACGAGCAGTACTTC. Amino acids: CASSLEGQGPTYEQYF.

V gene TRBV30 combines with J gene TRBJ1-1, with TRBD1 matching 9 bases. Losses at the gene ends were 3 bases for V and 5 bases for J; bases not matched to a gene: 4. There are 13 residues in the CDR3. CDR1 is GTSNPN, CDR2 SVGIG, per germline (reference sequence). The CDR3 reads CAWRTGGWTEAFF. CDR3 nucleotide sequence: TGTGCCTGGAGAACAGGGGGCTGGACTGAAGCTTTCTTT.

The chain links TRBV11-2 to TRBJ2-2; possible D gene TRBD2, 6 bases. The CDR3 is made up of 17 amino acids. CDR1 and CDR2 (germline): SGHAT, FQNNGV. V was pared by 5 bases and J by 0 bases, with 16 bases between. This CDR3 reads CASSARGLATNTGELFF. CDR3 DNA sequence: TGTGCCAGCAGCGCCCGTGGGCTAGCGACGAACACCGGGGAGCTGTTTTTT. Looking up the rest from reference TRBV11-2 and TRBJ2-2 gives the full variable domain: EAGVAQSPRYKIIEKRQSVAFWCNPISGHATLYWYQQILGQGPKLLIQFQNNGVVDDSQLPKDRFSAERLKGVDSTLKIQPAKLEDSAVYLCASSARGLATNTGELFFGEGSRLTVL.

The J gene is TRBJ1-2, the V gene TRBV5-5; 11 positions agree with TRBD1. Germline V lookup: CDR1 SGHKS, CDR2 YYEKEE (reference sequence). The CDR3 consists of 14 residues. V lost 5 bases and J lost 4; bases outside the gene matches: 4. The CDR3 DNA is TGTGCCAGCAGTCCCGGGACAGGGGGCTATGGCTACACCTTC. It translates to CASSPGTGGYGYTF.

CDR3 DNA: TGTGCCAGCAGCGTCCGAGAGCAGACAGCCACCCTATCATACGAGCAGTACTTC. Protein product: CASSVREQTATLSYEQYF. The rearrangement links TRBV9 to TRBJ2-7; a possible D gene is TRBD1 (5 bases). V shed 2 bases and J shed 4 bases, with 25 bases lying between them. CDR3 length: 18 amino acids. CDR1 is SGDLS and CDR2 is YYNGEE in the germline V gene. The entire variable domain, with the rest obtained from reference TRBV9 and TRBJ2-7, is as follows: DSGVTQTPKHLITATGQRVTLRCSPRSGDLSVYWYQQSLDQGLQFLIQYYNGEERAKGNILERFSAQQFPDLHSELNLSSLELGDSALYFCASSVREQTATLSYEQYFGPGTRLTVT.

The CDR3 loop is CASSRQQGSGSPLHF. The CDR3 region has the DNA TGTGCCAGCAGCCGGCAGCAGGGTTCTGGTTCACCCCTCCACTTT. The chain employs TRBV14 and TRBJ1-6, with D possibly being TRBD1 (5 bases). Germline V gives CDR1 SGHDN, CDR2 FVKESK. V was clipped by 4 bases and J by 9 bases, with 16 bases between them. CDR3 length: 15 amino acids.

V is TRBV6-6 and J is TRBJ2-7; possible D gene TRBD1, 6 bases. Per the germline V gene, CDR1 is MNHNY and CDR2 is SVGAGI (reference sequence). The CDR3 sequence is 14 residues long. The germline V and J ends were trimmed by 6 bases and 3 bases, with 15 bases remaining between them. DNA for the CDR3: TGTGCCAGCAGAAGGTGGCAGGGACACTACGAGCAGTACTTC. Translating it yields CASRRWQGHYEQYF.